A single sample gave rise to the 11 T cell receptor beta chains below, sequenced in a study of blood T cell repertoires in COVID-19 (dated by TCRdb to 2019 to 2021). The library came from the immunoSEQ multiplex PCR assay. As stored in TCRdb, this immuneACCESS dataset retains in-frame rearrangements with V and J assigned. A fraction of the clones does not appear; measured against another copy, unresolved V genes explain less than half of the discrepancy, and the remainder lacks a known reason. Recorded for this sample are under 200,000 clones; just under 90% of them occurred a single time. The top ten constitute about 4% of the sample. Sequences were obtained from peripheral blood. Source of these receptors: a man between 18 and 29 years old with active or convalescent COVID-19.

The CDR3 DNA is TGTGCCAGCAGTTCGGAGCCCTACAATGAGCAGTTCTTC. Translating gives CASSSEPYNEQFF. V and J are TRBV27 and TRBJ2-1; D is unresolved. The V gene lost 4 bases and the J gene lost 2 bases, with 6 bases spanning the gap. Germline loops: CDR1 MNHEY, CDR2 SMNVEV (reference sequence). The CDR3 runs to 13 residues.

In DNA form, the CDR3 reads TGTGCCAGCAGTGTAATGGGCCCGACGGGGTACCAAGAGACCCAGTACTTC. This encodes CASSVMGPTGYQETQYF. The J gene is TRBJ2-5, the V gene TRBV2; TRBD2 is a possible D gene (5 bases). The length of the CDR3 is 17 residues. Trimming stripped 4 bases from V and 0 bases from J, with 18 bases between. The V gene's germline CDR1 is SNHLY and CDR2 FYNNEI.

The CDR3 region is CASGGRGQGNQPQHF. CDR3 sequence (DNA): TGTGCCAGCGGCGGGAGGGGACAGGGGAATCAGCCCCAGCATTTT. The chain has TRBV2 and TRBJ1-5; 10 bases line up with TRBD1. Germline assignment: CDR1 SNHLY and CDR2 FYNNEI. There are 15 residues in the CDR3. V lost 8 bases to trimming and J lost 4 bases; unmatched junction nucleotides: 8. Supplemented by reference TRBV2 and TRBJ1-5, the full variable domain reads EPEVTQTPSHQVTQMGQEVILRCVPISNHLYFYWYRQILGQKVEFLVSFYNNEISEKSEIFDDQFSVERPDGSNFTLKIRSTKLEDSAMYFCASGGRGQGNQPQHFGDGTRLSIL.

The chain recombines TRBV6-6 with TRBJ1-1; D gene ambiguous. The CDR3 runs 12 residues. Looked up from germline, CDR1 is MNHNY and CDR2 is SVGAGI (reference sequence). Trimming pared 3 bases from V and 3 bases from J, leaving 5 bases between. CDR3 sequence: CASSYIDTEAFF. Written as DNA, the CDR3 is TGTGCCAGCAGTTATATCGACACTGAAGCTTTCTTT.

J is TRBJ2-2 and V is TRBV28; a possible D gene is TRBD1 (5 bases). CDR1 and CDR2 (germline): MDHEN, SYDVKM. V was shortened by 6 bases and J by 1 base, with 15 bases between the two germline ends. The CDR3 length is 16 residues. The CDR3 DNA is TGTGCCAGCAGCTTGGTGGGGCGCTTGAACACCGGGGAGCTGTTTTTT. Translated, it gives CASSLVGRLNTGELFF. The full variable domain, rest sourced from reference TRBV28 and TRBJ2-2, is DVKVTQSSRYLVKRTGEKVFLECVQDMDHENMFWYRQDPGLGLRLIYFSYDVKMKEKGDIPEGYSVSREKKERFSLILESASTNQTSMYLCASSLVGRLNTGELFFGEGSRLTVL.

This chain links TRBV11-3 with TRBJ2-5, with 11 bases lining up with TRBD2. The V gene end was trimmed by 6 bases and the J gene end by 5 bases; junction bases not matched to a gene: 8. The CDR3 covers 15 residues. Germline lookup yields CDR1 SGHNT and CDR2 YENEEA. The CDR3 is CASSLAGGDRETQYF. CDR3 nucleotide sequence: TGTGCCAGCAGTCTAGCGGGGGGAGACCGGGAGACCCAGTACTTC.

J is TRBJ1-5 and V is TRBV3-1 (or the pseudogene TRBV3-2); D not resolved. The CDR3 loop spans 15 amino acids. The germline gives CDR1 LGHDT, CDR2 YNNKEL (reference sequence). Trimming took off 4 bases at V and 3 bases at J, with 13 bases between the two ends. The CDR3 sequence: CASSRSGGYNQPQHF. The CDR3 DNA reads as TGTGCCAGCAGCCGAAGCGGCGGCTACAATCAGCCCCAGCATTTT.

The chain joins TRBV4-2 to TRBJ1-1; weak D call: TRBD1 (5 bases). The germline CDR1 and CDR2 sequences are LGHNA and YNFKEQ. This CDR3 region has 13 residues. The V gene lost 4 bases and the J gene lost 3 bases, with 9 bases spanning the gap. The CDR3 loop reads CASSPDTDTEAFF. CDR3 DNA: TGTGCCAGCAGCCCGGACACCGACACTGAAGCTTTCTTT.

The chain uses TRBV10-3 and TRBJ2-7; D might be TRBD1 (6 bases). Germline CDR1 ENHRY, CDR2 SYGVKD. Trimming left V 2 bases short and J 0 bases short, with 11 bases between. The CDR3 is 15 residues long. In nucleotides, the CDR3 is TGTGCCATCAGTGAGAGTGAGACAGGCTCCTACGAGCAGTACGTC. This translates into CAISESETGSYEQYV.

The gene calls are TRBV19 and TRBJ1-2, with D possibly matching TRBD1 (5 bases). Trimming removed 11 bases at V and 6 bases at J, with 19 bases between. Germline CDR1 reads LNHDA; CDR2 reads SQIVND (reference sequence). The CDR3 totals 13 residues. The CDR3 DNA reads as TGTGCCGGGAGGAGGGCAGGGACTCATGGCTACACCTTC. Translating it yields CAGRRAGTHGYTF.

CDR3 sequence reads: CATSRVPMLAGVQQYF. In nucleotides, the CDR3 is TGTGCCACCAGCAGAGTCCCAATGCTAGCGGGAGTTCAGCAGTACTTC. The rearrangement joins TRBV15 to TRBJ2-7; 10 bases line up with TRBD2. This CDR3 is built from 16 residues. Germline V gene lookup returns CDR1 LNHNV and CDR2 YYDKDF (reference sequence). Trimming cost V 1 base and J 8 bases; bases outside gene matches: 11.